A single sample gave rise to the 20 T cell receptor beta chains below, sequenced in a study of blood T cell repertoires in COVID-19. Profiling relied on immunoSEQ multiplex PCR, and the TCRdb table lists in-frame clones only, not all of them. The repertoire includes about 400,000 clones, 70% to 90% of them detected once, and approximately 2.1% sits in the top ten. The sample consisted of PBMCs or T cells enriched from blood (not recorded which). These receptors all stem from a woman aged 40 to 49 with acute COVID-19.

This clone was seen once. This sequence joins TRBV19 and TRBJ1-6; D might be TRBD1 (5 bases). The CDR3 contains 13 residues. Trimming stripped 8 bases from V and 9 bases from J, with 14 bases between. Germline loops: CDR1 LNHDA, CDR2 SQIVND (reference sequence). CDR3 bases: TGTGCCAGTGGAGACCGGGGACTTTCACCCCTCCACTTT. It is translated as CASGDRGLSPLHF. Full variable domain (outside the CDR3, taken from reference TRBV19 and TRBJ1-6): DGGITQSPKYLFRKEGQNVTLSCEQNLNHDAMYWYRQDPGQGLRLIYYSQIVNDFQKGDIAEGYSVSREKKESFPLTVTSAQKNPTAFYLCASGDRGLSPLHFGNGTRLTVT.

V and J are TRBV5-1 and TRBJ1-4, with D perhaps matching TRBD1 (6 bases). The CDR3 length is 13 residues. V lost 3 bases and J 6 bases, leaving 9 bases between the germline ends. Germline V CDR1 and CDR2: SGHRS, YFSETQ. CDR3 region: CASSSGEYEKLFF. The CDR3 DNA follows: TGCGCCAGCAGCTCAGGGGAATATGAAAAACTGTTTTTT.

The chain recombines TRBV19 with TRBJ1-1; D is possibly TRBD1 (5 bases). V was pared by 6 bases and J by 1 base, with 18 bases between. Germline V lookup: CDR1 LNHDA, CDR2 SQIVND (reference sequence). CDR3 length equals 16 residues. The CDR3 coding sequence is TGTGCCAGTAGACACTCTCCTCGGGGGACGAACACTGAAGCTTTCTTT. Its protein is CASRHSPRGTNTEAFF.

This chain connects TRBV7-8 to TRBJ2-3; unclear D gene. There are 16 residues in the CDR3. Per germline, CDR1 SGHVS and CDR2 FQNEAQ. Between the trimmed V and J ends, which lost 1 base and 2 bases, there was a span of 13 bases. The CDR3 loop is CASSLEAYTTTDTQYF. CDR3 in DNA: TGTGCCAGCAGCTTAGAGGCGTACACTACCACAGATACGCAGTATTTT.

Notes on this clone: Sequence at one end of the junction differs from germline and may be a read error. The rearrangement joins TRBV19 to TRBJ1-5, with 8 bases matching TRBD1. The CDR3 loop spans 14 amino acids. CDR1 is LNHDA and CDR2 is SQIVND in the germline V gene (reference sequence). CDR3 loop: CASSVDRGSQPQHF. CDR3 DNA sequence: TGTGCCAGTAGTGTAGACAGGGGATCTCAGCCCCAGCATTTT.

The gene calls are TRBV9 and TRBJ2-1; 11 bases fit TRBD1. This CDR3 region has 15 residues. Looked up from germline, CDR1 is SGDLS and CDR2 is YYNGEE. V gave up 4 bases and J gave up 6 bases; unmatched junction bases: 6. The CDR3 is CASSPGQGAFNEQFF. For the CDR3, the DNA is TGTGCCAGCAGCCCCGGACAGGGGGCATTCAATGAGCAGTTCTTC.

The gene calls are TRBV11-2 and TRBJ1-1; a possible D gene is TRBD1 (6 bases). The CDR3 runs to 15 residues. V was cut by 0 bases and J by 4 bases, with 12 bases left in between. Germline V gives CDR1 SGHAT, CDR2 FQNNGV. The CDR3 coding sequence is TGTGCCAGCAGCTTAGACAGTGGGACACCCACTGAAGCTTTCTTT. Encoded protein: CASSLDSGTPTEAFF.

The sample holds one count of this clone. The rearrangement links TRBV24-1 to TRBJ1-4; 8 bases agree with TRBD1. The CDR3 is 14 amino acids. With V trimmed by 4 bases and J by 6 bases, 3 bases remained unmatched. From germline, CDR1 is KGHDR and CDR2 SFDVKD. For the CDR3, the DNA is TGTGCCACCAGTGAAGCAGGGGGCCATGAAAAACTGTTTTTT. The encoded protein is CATSEAGGHEKLFF.

The V call is TRBV6-1, the J call TRBJ1-2, with D possibly matching TRBD1 (6 bases). CDR1 and CDR2 from the germline V gene are MNHNS and SASEGT. V shed 2 bases and J shed 5 bases, with 12 bases lying between them. CDR3 length equals 14 residues. CDR3 protein: CASSERSGTYGYTF. The DNA of the CDR3 is TGTGCCAGCAGTGAACGTTCAGGGACATATGGCTACACCTTC.

V is TRBV2 and J is TRBJ2-2, with 10 positions matching TRBD1. This CDR3 contains 15 residues. J gave up 4 bases and V 6 bases, and 5 bases lay outside the gene matches. The germline gives CDR1 SNHLY, CDR2 FYNNEI. The CDR3 region is CASSIRDRGTGELFF. CDR3 nucleotides: TGTGCCAGCAGCATCCGGGACAGGGGCACCGGGGAGCTGTTTTTT.

This sequence joins TRBV18 and TRBJ1-2, with D possibly being TRBD1 (5 bases). Germline V CDR1 and CDR2: KGHSH, LQKENI. CDR3 size: 14 residues. With 2 bases removed from V and 5 bases from J, the gap between germline ends came to 12 bases. The CDR3 loop reads CASSPMTENYGYTF. Written as DNA, the CDR3 is TGTGCCAGCTCACCAATGACAGAGAATTATGGCTACACCTTC.

The CDR3 spells CASSQVDGGTIYF. CDR3 in DNA: TGCGCCAGCAGCCAAGTGGACGGGGGCACCATATATTTT. J is TRBJ1-3 and V is TRBV4-1; the D gene is possibly TRBD1 (5 bases). Germline-derived CDR1 and CDR2 are MGHRA and YSYEKL. This CDR3 has 13 amino acids. V gave up 1 base and J gave up 9 bases, with 10 bases separating them.

The chain carries TRBV29-1 and TRBJ2-7; D gene unclear. Germline V CDR1 and CDR2: SQVTM, ANQGSEA. The CDR3 is 12 amino acids. Trimming removed 1 base from V and 3 bases from J, with 7 bases in between. In nucleotides, the CDR3 is TGCAGCGTTGAAGTGGCAGGCTACGAGCAGTACTTC. As protein: CSVEVAGYEQYF.

The CDR3 loop is CASKPEKRALGVSGYTF. The CDR3 DNA follows: TGTGCCAGCAAGCCCGAGAAACGGGCTTTAGGGGTATCTGGCTACACCTTC. The chain is built from TRBV27 and TRBJ1-2; tentative D call: TRBD1 (5 bases). Germline CDR1 and CDR2: MNHEY and SMNVEV (reference sequence). The ends were cut back, 7 bases at V and 7 bases at J, with 28 bases in the middle. This CDR3 contains 17 residues.

The V and J genes are TRBV5-3 and TRBJ2-2; D is undetermined. TRBV5-3 is annotated as an ORF whose role is uncertain. The germline V and J ends were trimmed by 0 bases and 3 bases, with 12 bases remaining between them. This CDR3 comprises 16 residues. CDR3 region: CARSLANRQHTGELFF. CDR3 bases: TGTGCCAGAAGCTTGGCCAATAGACAACACACCGGGGAGCTGTTTTTT.

Only one count was recorded for this clone. The V and J genes are TRBV29-1 and TRBJ1-2; TRBD1 matches 9 bases. This CDR3 is built from 12 residues. The germline gives CDR1 SQVTM, CDR2 ANQGSEA. J gave up 6 bases and V 4 bases, and 3 bases lay outside the gene matches. Written as DNA, the CDR3 is TGCAGCGTTGCTACAGGGGGCAATGGCTACACCTTC. It specifies CSVATGGNGYTF.

The chain joins TRBV6-5 to TRBJ2-5; the match to TRBD1 covers 9 bases. J was trimmed by 5 bases and V by 4 bases; bases with no gene match: 11. The CDR3 is 16 residues long. Germline values: CDR1 MNHEY, CDR2 SVGAGI. In DNA form, the CDR3 reads TGTGCCAGCAGTTCCCCTCGGACAGGGGCAGGGGAGACCCAGTACTTC. Amino acids: CASSSPRTGAGETQYF.

This clone was picked up one time. This chain joins TRBV5-4 and TRBJ2-3, with TRBD1 identical over 11 bases. V dropped 4 bases and J dropped 5; count of bases not matched to a gene: 9. This CDR3 contains 16 residues. Germline V gene sequence: CDR1 SGHNT, CDR2 YYREEE (reference sequence). This CDR3 reads CASSARTGGGRDTQYF. The CDR3 DNA reads TGTGCCAGCAGCGCTAGGACAGGGGGCGGGAGAGATACGCAGTATTTT.

This clone occurred a few times. V gene TRBV11-2 combines with J gene TRBJ1-4; the D gene is possibly TRBD1 (5 bases). The CDR3 contains 15 residues. Trimming shortened V by 0 bases and J by 8 bases, and 13 bases separated the two germline ends. Looked up from germline, CDR1 is SGHAT and CDR2 is FQNNGV. CDR3 loop: CASSLEGHPGEKLFF. CDR3 nucleotide sequence: TGTGCCAGCAGCTTAGAAGGGCACCCAGGGGAAAAACTGTTTTTT.

The chain joins TRBV5-4 to TRBJ2-1; TRBD1 matches at 10 bases. There are 15 residues in the CDR3. V trimming: 4 bases; J trimming: 6 bases; junction bases outside the gene matches: 7. Germline assignment: CDR1 SGHNT and CDR2 YYREEE (reference sequence). The CDR3 sequence is CASSHRQGAGNEQFF. The CDR3 DNA follows: TGTGCCAGCAGCCACCGACAGGGGGCAGGCAATGAGCAGTTCTTC.